The 30 T cell receptor beta chains given below trace back to one sample, sequenced in a study of persistence of HIV-infected CD4 T cells. Sequencing used immunoSEQ version 4 in survey mode. Profiled with immunoSEQ multiplex PCR; TCRdb holds only in-frame clones, not every one. In the table there are about 64,000 clones, 70% to 75% of which are singletons. Their antigen targets remain unknown. Overlapping HIV-1 Gag 15-mer peptides at roughly 1 ug per peptide per mL were used. CD40L-negative CD69-negative CD45RO-high memory CD4+ T cells were sorted as populations depleted of antigen-responding cells. The sample in question was CD4+ T cells sorted from PBMCs after roughly 18-hour stimulation, obtained from a patient who received antiretroviral therapy. These receptor sequences come from an adult man with HIV who was CMV-seropositive.

In this sample, this clone turned up once. The V and J genes are TRBV6-5 and TRBJ1-5; a possible D gene is TRBD1 (6 bases). Germline CDR1 and CDR2: MNHEY and SVGAGI. CDR3 size: 14 residues. Trimming took 2 bases from V and 10 from J, leaving 15 bases between them. The CDR3 sequence: CASSYRGAASPQHF. CDR3 sequence (DNA): TGTGCCAGCAGTTACAGGGGGGCGGCGAGCCCCCAGCATTTT.

The V gene is TRBV11-1, the J gene TRBJ1-1; D may be TRBD1 (6 bases). The germline V and J ends were trimmed by 5 bases and 2 bases, with 18 bases remaining between them. Germline CDR1 and CDR2: SGHAT and FQDESV (reference sequence). The CDR3 covers 16 residues. This chain's CDR3 is CASSILTGKGNTEAFF. CDR3 DNA sequence: TGTGCCAGCAGCATACTAACAGGGAAGGGAAACACTGAAGCTTTCTTT.

The chain couples TRBV12-3 or TRBV12-4 to TRBJ1-1; D is unresolved. With 3 bases removed from V and 1 base from J, the gap between germline ends came to 6 bases. The CDR3 sequence is 13 residues long. The CDR3 here is CASSFHSNTEAFF. DNA of the CDR3: TGTGCCAGCAGTTTTCACTCGAACACTGAAGCTTTCTTT.

This chain joins TRBV5-1 and TRBJ2-7; D is ambiguous. V was cut by 5 bases and J by 3 bases, with 18 bases left in between. The CDR3 is made up of 15 amino acids. The germline gives CDR1 SGHRS, CDR2 YFSETQ. The CDR3 nucleotides read TGCGCCAGCAGGAGGACGGATCAAACTTACTACGAGCAGTACTTC. This encodes CASRRTDQTYYEQYF.

V and J are TRBV19 and TRBJ1-1; 9 bases line up with TRBD1. The CDR3 runs 15 residues. Trimming cost V 7 bases and J 5 bases; bases outside gene matches: 11. CDR1 LNHDA and CDR2 SQIVND come from the germline V gene (reference sequence). The CDR3 nucleotides read TGTGCCAGTACCGACAGGGGGACGAGGAAGACTGAAGCTTTCTTT. The encoded protein is CASTDRGTRKTEAFF.

This clone was seen just once. The chain joins TRBV6-5 to TRBJ2-5, with D perhaps being TRBD1 or TRBD2 (7 bases each). V lost 4 bases and J lost 7, with 22 bases in between. This CDR3 spans 16 amino acids. CDR1 MNHEY and CDR2 SVGAGI come from the germline V gene. The CDR3 protein is CASSLNLRTGGRTQYF. The CDR3 DNA is TGTGCCAGCAGTTTGAACCTCCGGACAGGCGGGAGGACCCAGTACTTC.

This clone was detected only a few times. The rearrangement uses TRBV10-2 and TRBJ1-2; 9 bases are a match to TRBD1. CDR1 and CDR2 (germline): WSHSY, SAAADI. After removal of 2 bases from V and 4 bases from J, the junction contained 8 bases not matched to a gene. This CDR3 has 16 residues. CDR3 in amino acids: CASSERQGGKLYGYTF. CDR3 DNA: TGCGCCAGCAGTGAGAGACAGGGGGGGAAACTCTATGGCTACACCTTC.

V gene TRBV4-1 combines with J gene TRBJ1-6, with TRBD1 matching over 8 bases. The V gene's germline CDR1 is MGHRA and CDR2 YSYEKL. The CDR3 consists of 16 residues. Germline trimming cut 4 bases from V and 9 bases from J; bases unmatched to any gene: 11. The CDR3 DNA reads TGCGCCAGCAGCCCTCGAACAGGGGGTAGTAGTTCACCCCTCCACTTT. Amino acids: CASSPRTGGSSSPLHF.

This clone has a single count. The V call is TRBV4-2, the J call TRBJ2-2, with D unresolved. V lost 1 base and J lost 1, with 7 bases in between. Germline V gene data show CDR1 as LGHNA and CDR2 as YNFKEQ. The CDR3 is 15 residues long. CDR3 nucleotide sequence: TGTGCCAGCAGCCAAGTCCCCCGGAACACCGGGGAGCTGTTTTTT. Translation: CASSQVPRNTGELFF.

In this sample, this clone turned up a few times. This chain links TRBV7-9 with TRBJ1-3, with D uncertain. The germline gives CDR1 SEHNR, CDR2 FQNEAQ (reference sequence). V lost 3 bases, J lost 4 bases, and 19 bases lay in between. This CDR3 is 17 amino acids long. CDR3 residues: CASSFLFKGKAGNTIYF. CDR3 in DNA: TGTGCCAGCAGCTTCCTCTTCAAGGGCAAGGCAGGAAACACCATATATTTT. The whole variable domain, filled in from reference TRBV7-9 and TRBJ1-3, reads DTGVSQNPRHKITKRGQNVTFRCDPISEHNRLYWYRQTLGQGPEFLTYFQNEAQLEKSRLLSDRFSAERPKGSFSTLEIQRTEQGDSAMYLCASSFLFKGKAGNTIYFGEGSWLTVV.

In DNA, the CDR3 is TGTGCCATCAGTGAGTCGCTTAGCAATCAGCCCCAGCATTTT. Its translation is CAISESLSNQPQHF. The chain carries TRBV10-3 and TRBJ1-5, with D uncertain. Per germline, CDR1 ENHRY and CDR2 SYGVKD. With 0 bases removed from V and 0 bases from J, the gap between germline ends came to 3 bases. The CDR3 is 14 residues long.

This clone was counted a few times. The CDR3 region has the DNA TGTGCCAGCAGCAAGGGGCCTGAAGCTTTCTTT. Its translation is CASSKGPEAFF. The chain employs TRBV3-1 (or the pseudogene TRBV3-2) and TRBJ1-1, with D maybe TRBD1 (5 bases). CDR1 and CDR2 from the germline V gene are LGHDT and YNNKEL (reference sequence). The V end was cut by 5 bases, the J end by 6 bases, with 7 bases between. This CDR3 spans 11 amino acids.

The chain is built from TRBV4-2 and TRBJ1-1, with unresolved D. The CDR3 has 17 residues. Trimming took 2 bases from V and 1 from J, leaving 17 bases between them. From germline, CDR1 is LGHNA and CDR2 YNFKEQ. CDR3 sequence reads: CASSQRAEARRNTEAFF. The CDR3 DNA reads TGTGCCAGCAGCCAAAGGGCAGAGGCCCGGAGGAACACTGAAGCTTTCTTT.

The V gene is TRBV9, the J gene TRBJ2-6; D gene uncertain. Trimming pared 5 bases from V and 1 base from J, leaving 7 bases between. The CDR3 contains 14 residues. Per the germline V gene, CDR1 is SGDLS and CDR2 is YYNGEE. This chain's CDR3 is CASSALSGANVLTF. Here the CDR3 DNA reads TGTGCCAGCAGTGCGCTATCTGGGGCCAACGTCCTGACTTTC.

In regard to this clone: A much larger clonotype is one base distant, so this may be a read error. The rearrangement uses TRBV6-5 and TRBJ1-1; D gene unclear. Germline values: CDR1 MNHEY, CDR2 SVGAGI. The CDR3 covers 14 residues. The CDR3 here is CASSLRLMNIEAFF. DNA for the CDR3: TGTGCCAGCAGTCTTAGACTTATGAACATTGAAGCTTTCTTT.

This chain connects TRBV4-2 to TRBJ2-2, with D uncertain. V was pared by 0 bases and J by 0 bases, with 5 bases between. Per the germline V gene, CDR1 is LGHNA and CDR2 is YNFKEQ. The length of the CDR3 is 15 residues. The chain's CDR3 is CASSQETANTGELFF. The CDR3 coding sequence is TGTGCCAGCAGCCAAGAAACGGCGAACACCGGGGAGCTGTTTTTT.

The chain combines TRBV5-6 with TRBJ1-2; D call uncertain. CDR3 length: 15 amino acids. Germline CDR1 reads SGHDT; CDR2 reads YYEEEE. V lost 2 bases and J 7 bases, leaving 18 bases between the germline ends. The CDR3 here is CASSLGVLSSFGYTF. CDR3 nucleotide sequence: TGTGCCAGCAGCTTAGGTGTACTCAGTAGCTTTGGCTACACCTTC.

The V gene is TRBV18, the J gene TRBJ1-5; D may be TRBD1 (6 bases). CDR3 length: 15 residues. The V end was cut by 4 bases, the J end by 2 bases, with 12 bases between. CDR1 is KGHSH and CDR2 is LQKENI in the germline V gene. The CDR3 DNA reads as TGTGCCAGCTCACAGGGGGTAGGCGGCAATCAGCCCCAGCATTTT. The encoded protein is CASSQGVGGNQPQHF.

This chain links TRBV5-1 with TRBJ2-4; D is unresolved. Deletions cut 0 bases from V and 6 bases from J, with 10 bases between. This CDR3 contains 14 residues. CDR1 is SGHRS and CDR2 is YFSETQ in the germline V gene. The CDR3 protein is CASSLASKGNIQYF. The CDR3 nucleotides read TGCGCCAGCAGCTTGGCCAGCAAAGGAAACATTCAGTACTTC.

This clone was detected a few times. V and J are TRBV19 and TRBJ1-4, with D possibly TRBD1 on 5 matching bases. The CDR3 runs 14 residues. Trimming removed 5 bases from V and 8 bases from J, with 15 bases in between. The V gene's germline CDR1 is LNHDA and CDR2 SQIVND (reference sequence). CDR3 bases: TGTGCCAGTAGTTCGAAACTCCGGGGGGAAAAACTGTTTTTT. It is translated as CASSSKLRGEKLFF.

The rearrangement links TRBV6-5 to TRBJ1-1; D is unclear. V was trimmed by 4 bases and J by 2 bases, leaving 8 bases between them. The CDR3 loop spans 13 amino acids. Germline V lookup: CDR1 MNHEY, CDR2 SVGAGI. CDR3 sequence (DNA): TGTGCCAGCAGTTTGCTAGGAAACACTGAAGCTTTCTTT. It specifies CASSLLGNTEAFF.

The chain recombines TRBV2 with TRBJ2-7; maybe TRBD1 (5 bases). Per germline, CDR1 SNHLY and CDR2 FYNNEI. The CDR3 is 13 amino acids. Trimming took off 6 bases at V and 7 bases at J, with 16 bases between the two ends. CDR3: CASSIGASTEQYF. DNA for the CDR3: TGTGCCAGCAGCATAGGGGCTTCAACAGAGCAGTACTTC.

V is TRBV19 and J is TRBJ1-4, with unresolved D. Germline V gives CDR1 LNHDA, CDR2 SQIVND (reference sequence). V was clipped by 7 bases and J by 5 bases, with 17 bases between them. The CDR3 is made up of 15 amino acids. The CDR3 nucleotides are TGTGCCAGTAAAGTCCCCGGCGGACCCAATGAAAAACTGTTTTTT. Translating gives CASKVPGGPNEKLFF.

V gene TRBV6-6 combines with J gene TRBJ2-5, with 9 bases lining up with TRBD1. The CDR3 sequence is 15 residues long. Germline CDR1 and CDR2: MNHNY and SVGAGI (reference sequence). Trimming removed 5 bases from V and 2 bases from J; junction bases left unmatched: 6. CDR3 amino acids: CASSAPDRGQETQYF. The CDR3 bases are TGTGCCAGCAGTGCCCCGGACAGGGGACAAGAGACCCAGTACTTC.

The chain carries TRBV4-1 and TRBJ1-3; TRBD1 matches 8 bases. V shed 1 base and J 4 bases; nucleotides not matched to a gene: 12. This CDR3 has 18 residues. Per germline, CDR1 MGHRA and CDR2 YSYEKL. Here the CDR3 reads CASSQVSRNGQGGNTIYF. The CDR3 DNA sequence: TGCGCCAGCAGCCAAGTGAGCCGTAACGGACAGGGAGGAAACACCATATATTTT.

V usage is TRBV7-3 and J usage is TRBJ2-3; a weak D match, TRBD2 (5 bases). The CDR3 length is 15 residues. The V end was cut by 4 bases, the J end by 0 bases, with 11 bases between. Germline CDR1 and CDR2: SGHTA and FQGTGA. CDR3 nucleotides: TGTGCCAGCAGCTCAACTAGTAGTAGCACAGATACGCAGTATTTT. This translates into CASSSTSSSTDTQYF.

This clone was found a few times. This chain connects TRBV2 to TRBJ1-5; 8 bases line up with TRBD1. The trim removed 6 bases at V and 3 bases at J, leaving 7 bases unmatched. Looked up from germline, CDR1 is SNHLY and CDR2 is FYNNEI. This CDR3 spans 15 amino acids. The CDR3 coding sequence is TGTGCCAGCAGCGCAGAGGGACAGGTCAATCAGCCCCAGCATTTT. It encodes CASSAEGQVNQPQHF. Full variable domain (rest looked up from reference TRBV2 and TRBJ1-5): EPEVTQTPSHQVTQMGQEVILRCVPISNHLYFYWYRQILGQKVEFLVSFYNNEISEKSEIFDDQFSVERPDGSNFTLKIRSTKLEDSAMYFCASSAEGQVNQPQHFGDGTRLSIL.

This sequence joins TRBV18 and TRBJ1-5; D unresolved. V shed 1 base and J shed 2 bases, with 9 bases lying between them. Germline CDR1 is KGHSH and CDR2 is LQKENI. The CDR3 has 15 amino acids. The DNA of the CDR3 is TGTGCCAGCTCACCACGTAGGGAGGGCAATCAGCCCCAGCATTTT. Amino acids: CASSPRREGNQPQHF.

The chain links TRBV7-9 to TRBJ2-7; tentative D call: TRBD2 (6 bases). Germline CDR1 reads SEHNR; CDR2 reads FQNEAQ (reference sequence). Trimming shortened V by 6 bases and J by 1 base, and 16 bases separated the two germline ends. The CDR3 is 15 amino acids. The DNA for the CDR3 is TGTGCCAGCAGTCGAACTTCTGCGGGATCCTACGAGCAGTACTTC. Translated, it gives CASSRTSAGSYEQYF.

In its sample, this clone was seen a few times. V gene TRBV5-4 combines with J gene TRBJ2-1; TRBD2 agrees at 9 bases. Germline CDR1 SGHNT, CDR2 YYREEE (reference sequence). The V segment lost 5 bases and the J segment 6 bases; nucleotides outside the gene matches: 15. The CDR3 loop spans 17 amino acids. Here the CDR3 reads CASRGGAETSGFNEQFF. For the CDR3, the DNA is TGTGCCAGCAGGGGGGGGGCGGAGACTAGCGGCTTCAATGAGCAGTTCTTC.